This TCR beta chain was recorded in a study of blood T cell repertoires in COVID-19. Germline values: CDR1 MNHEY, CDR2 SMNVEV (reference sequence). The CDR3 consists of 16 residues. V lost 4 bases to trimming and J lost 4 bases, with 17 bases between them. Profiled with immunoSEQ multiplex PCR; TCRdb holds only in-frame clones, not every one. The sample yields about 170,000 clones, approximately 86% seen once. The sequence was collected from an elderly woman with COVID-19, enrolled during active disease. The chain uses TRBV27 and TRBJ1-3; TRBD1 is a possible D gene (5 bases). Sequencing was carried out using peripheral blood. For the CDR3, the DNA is TGTGCCAGCAGTTACCCGACAGCCACCTCGGGAAACACCATATATTTT. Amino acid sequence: CASSYPTATSGNTIYF.